Below, 8 T cell receptor beta chains from the same sample are listed, as sequenced in a study of regulatory T cells in long-lasting Graves disease. Noted time point: newly diagnosed GD, antithyroid drugs for less than 3 months. The authors made the TCR library using RNA they extracted from PBMCs. Arm-PCR of CDR3 regions and iRepertoire HTBI primers were the basis on which TCR beta libraries were built. TCRdb re-analysed the multiplex PCR reads in MiXCR, keeping a single row per CDR3 protein. The sample includes more than 450,000 distinct CDR3 sequences, 16% seen only once; the top ten take 10% to 15%. These data were also reused for a study on T cells in Graves' hyperthyroidism and ophthalmopathy.

This specimen consisted of peripheral blood mononuclear cells (PBMCs), obtained at new diagnosis, from a patient treated with antithyroid drugs. These TCRs come from a man in his forties or fifties with Graves disease.

V usage is TRBV6-2 or TRBV6-3 and J usage is TRBJ2-2; D not resolved. CDR1 is MNHEY, CDR2 SVGEGT, per germline. The CDR3 spans 14 residues. V was pared by 1 base and J by 3 bases, with 6 bases between. CDR3 DNA: TGTGCCAGCAGTTACTTTAGGTACACCGGGGAGCTGTTTTTT. This sequence encodes CASSYFRYTGELFF.

This clonotype was counted at least ten times. The CDR3 nucleotides are TGTGCCAGCAGCCCGACTAGCGGGACCGGGGAGCTGTTTTTT. Amino acid sequence: CASSPTSGTGELFF. J is TRBJ2-2 and V is TRBV11-1; 10 bases are shared with TRBD2. Germline V gene lookup returns CDR1 SGHAT and CDR2 FQDESV (reference sequence). The CDR3 extends over 14 amino acids. J was trimmed by 5 bases and V by 5 bases; bases with no gene match: 2.

This clonotype has ten or more counts. DNA for the CDR3: TGTGCCAGCAGTGAACTTGACCCGGAGTGCGAGCAGTACTTC. This gives the protein CASSELDPECEQYF. The J gene is TRBJ2-7, the V gene TRBV6-1; no reliable D call. There are 14 residues in the CDR3. In germline, CDR1 is MNHNS, CDR2 SASEGT. V was clipped by 2 bases and J by 6 bases, with 14 bases between them.

The J gene is TRBJ2-3, the V gene TRBV10-3; perhaps TRBD2 as D (5 bases). V shed 7 bases and J shed 2 bases, with 13 bases lying between them. Germline V gene sequence: CDR1 ENHRY, CDR2 SYGVKD. The CDR3 covers 14 residues. The CDR3 region is CAIKRPTSTDTQYF. DNA for the CDR3: TGTGCCATCAAGCGGCCTACCTCCACAGATACGCAGTATTTT.

This clonotype was counted many times. Its ends do not fully match the called genes, so a read error is possible. V usage is TRBV3-1 and J usage is TRBJ2-4; D not certain. The CDR3 spans 10 residues. Germline V gene lookup returns CDR1 LGHDT and CDR2 YNNKEL (reference sequence). The CDR3 region is CASSQDKDDF. The CDR3 DNA follows: TGTGCCAGCAGCCAAGATAAGGACGACTTC.

This clonotype was recorded many times. The chain employs TRBV24-1 and TRBJ2-1; no clear D gene. Germline assignment: CDR1 KGHDR and CDR2 SFDVKD. The CDR3 has 14 residues. V was clipped by 4 bases and J by 8 bases, with 14 bases between them. The CDR3 sequence: CATSDVAPPHEQFF. The CDR3 DNA sequence: TGTGCCACCAGTGACGTCGCGCCGCCCCATGAGCAGTTCTTC.

Ten or more counts support this clonotype. This chain uses TRBV6-2 or TRBV6-3 with TRBJ2-1; the D is unclear. The V gene's germline CDR1 is MNHEY and CDR2 SVGEGT. Trimming left V 5 bases short and J 6 bases short, with 14 bases between. This CDR3 has 14 residues. Here the CDR3 reads CASSEEVGINEQFF. The CDR3 region has the DNA TGTGCCAGCAGTGAAGAAGTAGGGATCAATGAGCAGTTCTTC.

Regarding this clonotype: Sequence at one end of the junction differs from germline and may be a read error. The V gene is TRBV28, the J gene TRBJ2-1; TRBD2 aligns across 9 bases. This CDR3 is 17 amino acids long. Germline CDR1 MDHEN, CDR2 SYDVKM. The CDR3 sequence: CASSDFGGTSSSNEQSF. CDR3 nucleotide sequence: TGTGCCAGCAGCGACTTCGGGGGGACTAGCAGTTCCAATGAGCAGTCCTTC.